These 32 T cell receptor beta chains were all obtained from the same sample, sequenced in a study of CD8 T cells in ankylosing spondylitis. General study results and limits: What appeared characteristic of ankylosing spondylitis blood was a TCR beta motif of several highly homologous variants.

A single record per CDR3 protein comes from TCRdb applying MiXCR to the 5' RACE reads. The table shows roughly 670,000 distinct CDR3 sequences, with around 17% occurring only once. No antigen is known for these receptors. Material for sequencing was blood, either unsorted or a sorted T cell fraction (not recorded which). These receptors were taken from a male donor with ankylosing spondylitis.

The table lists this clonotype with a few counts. DNA for the CDR3: TGTGCCATCAGTGGAGGGGCTAACTATGGCTACACCTTC. This sequence encodes CAISGGANYGYTF. The chain uses TRBV10-3 and TRBJ1-2, with D possibly being TRBD1 (5 bases). The CDR3 runs to 13 residues. Per the germline V gene, CDR1 is ENHRY and CDR2 is SYGVKD. Trimming shortened V by 4 bases and J by 0 bases, and 6 bases separated the two germline ends.

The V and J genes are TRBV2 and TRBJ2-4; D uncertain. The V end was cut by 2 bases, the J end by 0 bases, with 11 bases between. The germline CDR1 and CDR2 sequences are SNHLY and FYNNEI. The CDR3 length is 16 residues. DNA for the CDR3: TGTGCCAGCAGTGAAAGGTTTCTCCTAGCCAAAAACATTCAGTACTTC. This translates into CASSERFLLAKNIQYF.

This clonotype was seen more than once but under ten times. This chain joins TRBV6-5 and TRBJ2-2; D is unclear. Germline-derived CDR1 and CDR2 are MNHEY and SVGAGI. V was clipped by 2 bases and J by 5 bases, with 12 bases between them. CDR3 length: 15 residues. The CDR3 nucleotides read TGTGCCAGCAGTTACGGCGGCGTGGGGACCGGGGAGCTGTTTTTT. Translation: CASSYGGVGTGELFF.

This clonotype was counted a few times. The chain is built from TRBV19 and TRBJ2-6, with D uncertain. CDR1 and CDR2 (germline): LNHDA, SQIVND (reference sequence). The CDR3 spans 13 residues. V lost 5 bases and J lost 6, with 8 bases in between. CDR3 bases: TGTGCCAGTAGTGTCCAGGCGGCCAACGTCCTGACTTTC. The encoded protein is CASSVQAANVLTF. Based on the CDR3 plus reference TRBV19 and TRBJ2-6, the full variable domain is DGGITQSPKYLFRKEGQNVTLSCEQNLNHDAMYWYRQDPGQGLRLIYYSQIVNDFQKGDIAEGYSVSREKKESFPLTVTSAQKNPTAFYLCASSVQAANVLTFGAGSRLTVL.

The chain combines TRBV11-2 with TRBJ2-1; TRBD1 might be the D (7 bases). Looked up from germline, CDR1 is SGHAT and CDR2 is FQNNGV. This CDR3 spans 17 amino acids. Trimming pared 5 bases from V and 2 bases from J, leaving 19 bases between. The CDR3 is CASSLRGASGPYNEQFF. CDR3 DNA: TGTGCCAGCAGCCTCAGGGGGGCAAGCGGCCCCTACAATGAGCAGTTCTTC.

CDR3 sequence (DNA): TGCAGTGCCAGCAGAGCGGGGGGGCTCCATGAGCAGTTCTTC. It encodes CSASRAGGLHEQFF. The chain has TRBV20-1 and TRBJ2-1; 10 bases line up with TRBD2. CDR3 length equals 14 residues. J was trimmed by 8 bases and V by 6 bases; bases with no gene match: 10. Germline CDR1 and CDR2: DFQATT and SNEGSKA (reference sequence).

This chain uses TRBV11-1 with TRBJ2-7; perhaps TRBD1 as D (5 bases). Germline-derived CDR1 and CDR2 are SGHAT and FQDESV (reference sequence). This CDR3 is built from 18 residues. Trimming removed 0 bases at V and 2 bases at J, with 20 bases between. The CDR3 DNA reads TGTGCCAGCAGCTTAGCGAGCAGCAAGGGGCTCCCCCCCTACGAGCAGTACTTC. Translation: CASSLASSKGLPPYEQYF. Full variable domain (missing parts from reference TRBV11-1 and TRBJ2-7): EAEVAQSPRYKITEKSQAVAFWCDPISGHATLYWYRQILGQGPELLVQFQDESVVDDSQLPKDRFSAERLKGVDSTLKIQPAELGDSAMYLCASSLASSKGLPPYEQYFGPGTRLTVT.

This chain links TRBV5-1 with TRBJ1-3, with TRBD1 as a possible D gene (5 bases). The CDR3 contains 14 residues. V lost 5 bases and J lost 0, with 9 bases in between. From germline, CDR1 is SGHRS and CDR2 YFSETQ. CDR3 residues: CASRGTASGNTIYF. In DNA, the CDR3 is TGCGCCAGCAGGGGGACGGCCTCTGGAAACACCATATATTTT.

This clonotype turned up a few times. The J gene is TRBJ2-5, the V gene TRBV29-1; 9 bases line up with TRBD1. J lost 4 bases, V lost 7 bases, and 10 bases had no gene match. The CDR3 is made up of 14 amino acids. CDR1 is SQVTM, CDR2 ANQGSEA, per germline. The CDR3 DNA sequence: TGCAGCGCCCGATACGGGACAGGGCCAGAGACCCAGTACTTC. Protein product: CSARYGTGPETQYF.

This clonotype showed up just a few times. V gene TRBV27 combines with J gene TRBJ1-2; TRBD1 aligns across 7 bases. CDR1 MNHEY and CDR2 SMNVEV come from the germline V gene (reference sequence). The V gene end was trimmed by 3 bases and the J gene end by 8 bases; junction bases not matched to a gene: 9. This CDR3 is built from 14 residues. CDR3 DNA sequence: TGTGCCAGCAGTTTCTACCCCCGGGACAGCGGCTACACCTTC. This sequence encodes CASSFYPRDSGYTF.

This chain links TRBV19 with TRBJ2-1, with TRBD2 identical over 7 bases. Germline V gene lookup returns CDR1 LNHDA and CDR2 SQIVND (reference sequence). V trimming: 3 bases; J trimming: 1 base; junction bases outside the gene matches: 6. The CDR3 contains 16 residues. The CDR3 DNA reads TGTGCCAGTAGTATTCTTTCGGGGGGATCCTACAATGAGCAGTTCTTC. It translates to CASSILSGGSYNEQFF.

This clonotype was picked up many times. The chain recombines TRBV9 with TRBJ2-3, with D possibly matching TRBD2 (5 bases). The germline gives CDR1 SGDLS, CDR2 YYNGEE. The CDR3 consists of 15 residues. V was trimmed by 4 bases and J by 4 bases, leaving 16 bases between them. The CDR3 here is CASSLTSMGADTQYF. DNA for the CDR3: TGTGCCAGCAGCTTAACTAGTATGGGAGCAGATACGCAGTATTTT.

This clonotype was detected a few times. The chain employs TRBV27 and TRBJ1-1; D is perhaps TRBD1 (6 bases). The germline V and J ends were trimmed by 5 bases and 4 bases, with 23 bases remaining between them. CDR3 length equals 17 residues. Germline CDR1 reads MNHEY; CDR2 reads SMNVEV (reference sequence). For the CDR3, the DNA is TGTGCCAGCAGTACCTACAGGGTAAGCCCTGAGGGCACTGAAGCTTTCTTT. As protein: CASSTYRVSPEGTEAFF.

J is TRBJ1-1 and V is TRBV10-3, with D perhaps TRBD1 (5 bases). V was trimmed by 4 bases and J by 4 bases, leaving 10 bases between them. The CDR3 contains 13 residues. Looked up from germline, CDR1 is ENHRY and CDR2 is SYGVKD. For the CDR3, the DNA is TGTGCCATCAGTGGACAGCCTGGCACTGAAGCTTTCTTT. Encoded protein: CAISGQPGTEAFF.

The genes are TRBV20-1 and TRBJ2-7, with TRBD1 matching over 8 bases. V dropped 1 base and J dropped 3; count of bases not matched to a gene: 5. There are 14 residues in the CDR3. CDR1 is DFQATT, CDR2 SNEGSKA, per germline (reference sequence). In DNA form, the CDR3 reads TGCAGTGCTAGAGGACAAGGACAGGGCTACGAGCAGTACTTC. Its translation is CSARGQGQGYEQYF.

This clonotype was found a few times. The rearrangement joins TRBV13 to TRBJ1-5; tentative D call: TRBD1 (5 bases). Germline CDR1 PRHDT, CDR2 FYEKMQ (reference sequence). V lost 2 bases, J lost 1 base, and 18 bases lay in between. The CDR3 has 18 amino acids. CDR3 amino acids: CASSLRRQGGLSNQPQHF. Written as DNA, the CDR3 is TGTGCCAGCAGCTTAAGGCGGCAGGGAGGTTTAAGCAATCAGCCCCAGCATTTT.

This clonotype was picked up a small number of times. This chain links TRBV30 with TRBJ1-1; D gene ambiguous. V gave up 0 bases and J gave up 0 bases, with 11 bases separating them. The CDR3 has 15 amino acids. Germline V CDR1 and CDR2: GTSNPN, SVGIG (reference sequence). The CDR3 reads CAWSVGRPVNTEAFF. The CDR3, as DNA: TGTGCCTGGAGTGTAGGGCGGCCGGTGAACACTGAAGCTTTCTTT.

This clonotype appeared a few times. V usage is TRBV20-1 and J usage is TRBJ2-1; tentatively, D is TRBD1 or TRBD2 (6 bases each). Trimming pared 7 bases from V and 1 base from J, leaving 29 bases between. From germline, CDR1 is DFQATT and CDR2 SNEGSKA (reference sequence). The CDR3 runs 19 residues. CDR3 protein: CSVPGASAPHGTSYNEQFF. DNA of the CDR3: TGCAGTGTTCCGGGGGCTAGCGCCCCGCATGGAACGTCCTACAATGAGCAGTTCTTC.

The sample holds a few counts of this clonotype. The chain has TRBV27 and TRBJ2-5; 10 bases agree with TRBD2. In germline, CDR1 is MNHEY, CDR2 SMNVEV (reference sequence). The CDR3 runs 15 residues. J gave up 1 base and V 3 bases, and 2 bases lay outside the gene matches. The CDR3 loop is CASSFSSGGQETQYF. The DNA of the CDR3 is TGTGCCAGCAGTTTCTCTAGCGGGGGCCAAGAGACCCAGTACTTC.

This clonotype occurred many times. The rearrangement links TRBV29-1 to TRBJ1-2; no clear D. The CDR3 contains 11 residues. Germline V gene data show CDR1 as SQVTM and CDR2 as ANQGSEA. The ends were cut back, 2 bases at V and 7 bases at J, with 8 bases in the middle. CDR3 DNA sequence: TGCAGCGTTGAACGAGGGTCTGGCTACACCTTC. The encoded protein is CSVERGSGYTF.

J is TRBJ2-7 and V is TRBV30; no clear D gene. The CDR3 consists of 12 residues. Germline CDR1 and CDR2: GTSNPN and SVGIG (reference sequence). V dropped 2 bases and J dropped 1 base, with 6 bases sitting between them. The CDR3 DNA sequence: TGTGCCTGGAGTAGGGCTTCCTACGAGCAGTACTTC. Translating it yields CAWSRASYEQYF.

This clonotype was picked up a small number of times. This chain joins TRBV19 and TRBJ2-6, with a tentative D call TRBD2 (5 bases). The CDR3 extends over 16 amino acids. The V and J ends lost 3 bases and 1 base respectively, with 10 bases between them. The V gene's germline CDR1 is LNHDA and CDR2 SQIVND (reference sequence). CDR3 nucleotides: TGTGCCAGTAGTATCTTCTCGGGGTCTGGGGCCAACGTCCTGACTTTC. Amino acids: CASSIFSGSGANVLTF. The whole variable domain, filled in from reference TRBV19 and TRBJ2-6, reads DGGITQSPKYLFRKEGQNVTLSCEQNLNHDAMYWYRQDPGQGLRLIYYSQIVNDFQKGDIAEGYSVSREKKESFPLTVTSAQKNPTAFYLCASSIFSGSGANVLTFGAGSRLTVL.

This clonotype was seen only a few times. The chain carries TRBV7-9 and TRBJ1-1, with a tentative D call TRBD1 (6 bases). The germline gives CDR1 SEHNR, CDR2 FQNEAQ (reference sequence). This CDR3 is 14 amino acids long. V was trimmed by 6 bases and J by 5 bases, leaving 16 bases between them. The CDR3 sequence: CASSPLGGWTEAFF. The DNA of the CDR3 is TGTGCCAGCAGTCCTCTAGGGGGTTGGACTGAAGCTTTCTTT.

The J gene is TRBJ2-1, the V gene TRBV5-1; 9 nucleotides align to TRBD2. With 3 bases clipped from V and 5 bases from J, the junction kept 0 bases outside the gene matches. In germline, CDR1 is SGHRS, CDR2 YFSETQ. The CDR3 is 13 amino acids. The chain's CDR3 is CASSWTSDNEQFF. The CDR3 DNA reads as TGCGCCAGCAGCTGGACTAGCGACAATGAGCAGTTCTTC.

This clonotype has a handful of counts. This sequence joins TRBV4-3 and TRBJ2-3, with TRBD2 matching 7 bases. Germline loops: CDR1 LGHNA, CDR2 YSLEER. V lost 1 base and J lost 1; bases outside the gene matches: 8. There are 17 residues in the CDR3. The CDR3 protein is CASSQVVAGVGTDTQYF. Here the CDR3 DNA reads TGCGCCAGCAGCCAAGTGGTTGCGGGAGTTGGCACAGATACGCAGTATTTT.

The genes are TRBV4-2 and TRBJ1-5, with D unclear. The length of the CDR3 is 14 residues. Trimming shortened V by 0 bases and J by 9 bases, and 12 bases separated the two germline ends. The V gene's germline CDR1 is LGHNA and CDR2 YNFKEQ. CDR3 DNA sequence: TGTGCCAGCAGCCAAGAACTCGACCGCCGGCCCCAGCATTTT. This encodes CASSQELDRRPQHF.

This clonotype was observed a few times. CDR3: CASSFVMGVSTEAFF. Written as DNA, the CDR3 is TGTGCCAGCAGTTTTGTCATGGGAGTAAGTACTGAAGCTTTCTTT. V gene TRBV12-3 or TRBV12-4 combines with J gene TRBJ1-1; D is ambiguous. The V gene lost 3 bases and the J gene lost 5 bases, with 16 bases spanning the gap. The CDR3 contains 15 residues.

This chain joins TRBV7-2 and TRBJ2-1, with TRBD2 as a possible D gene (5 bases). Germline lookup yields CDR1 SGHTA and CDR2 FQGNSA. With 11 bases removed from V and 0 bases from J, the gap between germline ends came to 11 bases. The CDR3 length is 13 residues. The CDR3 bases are TGTGCCCTAACGGGAAGCTCCTACAATGAGCAGTTCTTC. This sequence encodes CALTGSSYNEQFF. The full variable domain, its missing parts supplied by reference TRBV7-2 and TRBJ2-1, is GAGVSQSPSNKVTEKGKDVELRCDPISGHTALYWYRQSLGQGLEFLIYFQGNSAPDKSGLPSDRFSAERTGGSVSTLTIQRTQQEDSAVYLCALTGSSYNEQFFGPGTRLTVL.

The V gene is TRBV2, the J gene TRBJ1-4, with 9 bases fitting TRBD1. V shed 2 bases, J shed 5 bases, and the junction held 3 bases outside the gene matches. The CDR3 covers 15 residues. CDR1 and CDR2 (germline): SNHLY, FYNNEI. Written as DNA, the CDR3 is TGTGCCAGCAGTGAATGGGGACAGGGAAATGAAAAACTGTTTTTT. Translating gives CASSEWGQGNEKLFF.

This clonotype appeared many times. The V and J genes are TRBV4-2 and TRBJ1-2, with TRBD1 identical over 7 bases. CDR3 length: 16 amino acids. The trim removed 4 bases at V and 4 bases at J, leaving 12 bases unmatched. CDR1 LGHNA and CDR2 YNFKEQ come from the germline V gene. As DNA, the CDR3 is TGTGCCAGCAGCCTAGCCGGGACAGACCTTCGCTATGGCTACACCTTC. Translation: CASSLAGTDLRYGYTF.

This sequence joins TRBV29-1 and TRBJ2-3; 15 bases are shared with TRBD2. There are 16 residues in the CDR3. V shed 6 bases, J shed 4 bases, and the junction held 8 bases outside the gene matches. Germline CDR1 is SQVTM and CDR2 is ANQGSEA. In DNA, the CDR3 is TGCAGCGTGCTCCTGGGACTAGCGGGAGGATCAGATACGCAGTATTTT. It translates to CSVLLGLAGGSDTQYF.

CDR3 loop: CSARGGHTGELFF. The CDR3 bases are TGCAGTGCTAGGGGGGGTCACACCGGGGAGCTGTTTTTT. This chain uses TRBV20-1 with TRBJ2-2; a weak D match, TRBD2 (6 bases). Trimming took off 3 bases at V and 3 bases at J, with 8 bases between the two ends. Per germline, CDR1 DFQATT and CDR2 SNEGSKA (reference sequence). CDR3 length: 13 residues.